The 28 T cell receptor beta chains presented below share a single source sample, sequenced in a study of OX40 agonist ivuxolimab in advanced cancers. The table came from immunoSEQ multiplex PCR; TCRdb's copy has only in-frame clones and leaves some out. The table has 90,000 to 100,000 clones, roughly 80% seen once. The source material was CD4+ or CD8+ T cells sorted from blood, sampled in a trial of the OX40 agonist ivuxolimab. These receptors originate from an adult with an advanced solid tumor such as melanoma, head and neck, liver or kidney cancer.

Points on this clone: A far larger clone is a single base away, which makes a read error likely. At the DNA level, this CDR3 is encoded by other sequences in the same sample as well. The V gene is TRBV6-1, the J gene TRBJ1-1; the match to TRBD1 covers 7 bases. CDR1 and CDR2 (germline): MNHNS, SASEGT. V trimming: 7 bases; J trimming: 4 bases; junction bases outside the gene matches: 6. The CDR3 loop spans 13 amino acids. The CDR3, as DNA: TGTGCCAGCAACCTACAGGGGAGCACTGAAGCTTTCTTT. Residues: CASNLQGSTEAFF.

The J gene is TRBJ2-7, the V gene TRBV19, with 7 nucleotides matching TRBD2. The CDR3 consists of 11 residues. Trimming cost V 4 bases and J 6 bases; bases outside gene matches: 0. In germline, CDR1 is LNHDA, CDR2 SQIVND (reference sequence). CDR3 nucleotides: TGTGCCAGTAGTACGGGGGGCGAGCAGTACTTC. It specifies CASSTGGEQYF. The whole variable domain, remainder taken from reference TRBV19 and TRBJ2-7, is DGGITQSPKYLFRKEGQNVTLSCEQNLNHDAMYWYRQDPGQGLRLIYYSQIVNDFQKGDIAEGYSVSREKKESFPLTVTSAQKNPTAFYLCASSTGGEQYFGPGTRLTVT.

CDR3 region: CASGFGAGELFF. The CDR3 bases are TGTGCCAGCGGGTTTGGGGCCGGGGAGCTGTTTTTT. The chain carries TRBV7-2 and TRBJ2-2, with D uncertain. The CDR3 runs to 12 residues. The germline V and J ends were trimmed by 8 bases and 6 bases, with 10 bases remaining between them. Germline values: CDR1 SGHTA, CDR2 FQGNSA.

This chain connects TRBV29-1 to TRBJ2-5; TRBD2 matches at 8 bases. This CDR3 is built from 11 residues. The ends lost 7 bases at V and 5 bases at J; junction bases unmatched: 3. The V gene's germline CDR1 is SQVTM and CDR2 ANQGSEA. The CDR3 DNA follows: TGCAGCGGTCGACTAGCGGAGACCCAGTACTTC. The encoded protein is CSGRLAETQYF.

V gene TRBV27 combines with J gene TRBJ2-1; the D gene is possibly TRBD1 (6 bases). Germline V gives CDR1 MNHEY, CDR2 SMNVEV (reference sequence). This CDR3 region has 17 residues. V gave up 2 bases and J gave up 6 bases, with 20 bases separating them. This CDR3 reads CASSLGPPGHLGNEQFF. CDR3 sequence (DNA): TGTGCCAGCAGTTTAGGACCTCCGGGACACCTAGGCAATGAGCAGTTCTTC.

The chain couples TRBV4-3 to TRBJ1-3; 8 nucleotides line up with TRBD1. V gave up 3 bases and J gave up 0 bases; unmatched junction bases: 4. The length of the CDR3 is 16 residues. In germline, CDR1 is LGHNA, CDR2 YSLEER. The CDR3 reads CASSHRQGFSGNTIYF. As DNA, the CDR3 is TGCGCCAGCAGCCACCGACAGGGGTTCTCTGGAAACACCATATATTTT.

Regarding this clone: Other DNA sequences in this sample translate to the same CDR3. This chain links TRBV4-3 with TRBJ1-5; 7 bases agree with TRBD1. V was clipped by 6 bases and J by 2 bases; unmatched bases: 4. Germline V CDR1 and CDR2: LGHNA, YSLEER. The CDR3 totals 14 residues. CDR3 residues: CASSPRGGNQPQHF. The CDR3 nucleotides are TGCGCCAGCAGTCCCAGGGGGGGCAATCAGCCCCAGCATTTT.

This chain links TRBV28 with TRBJ2-1; perhaps TRBD1 as D (5 bases). V was trimmed by 1 base and J by 5 bases, leaving 12 bases between them. CDR3 size: 15 residues. Germline CDR1 MDHEN, CDR2 SYDVKM. As DNA, the CDR3 is TGTGCCAGCAGTTTATTGGGGCCAGGGCACAATGAGCAGTTCTTC. The encoded protein is CASSLLGPGHNEQFF.

The chain is built from TRBV4-3 and TRBJ1-3; weak D call: TRBD1 (6 bases). V lost 2 bases, J lost 0 bases, and 17 bases lay in between. Germline loops: CDR1 LGHNA, CDR2 YSLEER. The CDR3 is 18 amino acids. The CDR3 here is CASSQTRQDYYSGNTIYF. In nucleotides, the CDR3 is TGCGCCAGCAGCCAAACCCGACAGGATTATTACTCTGGAAACACCATATATTTT.

The chain recombines TRBV14 with TRBJ1-1; TRBD1 is a possible D gene (5 bases). CDR1 is SGHDN, CDR2 FVKESK, per germline. The CDR3 is 16 residues long. V was cut by 5 bases and J by 1 base, with 17 bases left in between. Here the CDR3 reads CASSSFLGLTNTEAFF. In DNA, the CDR3 is TGTGCCAGCAGCTCATTCCTGGGACTTACGAACACTGAAGCTTTCTTT.

The V and J genes are TRBV5-1 and TRBJ1-2, with 7 bases fitting TRBD1. CDR3 length: 17 residues. Looked up from germline, CDR1 is SGHRS and CDR2 is YFSETQ. Trimming at V came to 0 bases and at J to 8 bases, leaving 16 bases not matched to a gene. The CDR3 DNA sequence: TGCGCCAGCAGCTTGGAAGGGGTTGGAGGGGGCACTGGAGGCTACACCTTC. This translates into CASSLEGVGGGTGGYTF.

V gene TRBV7-2 combines with J gene TRBJ2-1, with D possibly being TRBD2 (5 bases). This CDR3 contains 11 residues. Germline CDR1 is SGHTA and CDR2 is FQGNSA. V was trimmed by 5 bases and J by 15 bases, leaving 14 bases between them. CDR3 DNA sequence: TGTGCCAGCAGCCCTCTCCGGGATCCGTTCTTC. Protein sequence: CASSPLRDPFF.

The rearrangement joins TRBV15 to TRBJ2-6; D uncertain. V was clipped by 3 bases and J by 1 base, with 10 bases between them. The CDR3 loop spans 16 amino acids. Per the germline V gene, CDR1 is LNHNV and CDR2 is YYDKDF (reference sequence). The CDR3 protein is CATSSSTTSGANVLTF. The CDR3 DNA reads TGTGCCACCAGCAGCTCCACAACATCTGGGGCCAACGTCCTGACTTTC.

The J gene is TRBJ2-1, the V gene TRBV19; no reliable D call. This CDR3 is built from 14 residues. The V gene's germline CDR1 is LNHDA and CDR2 SQIVND (reference sequence). Trimming removed 5 bases from V and 6 bases from J, with 14 bases in between. The CDR3: CASSPRLRSNEQFF. The CDR3 DNA reads as TGTGCCAGTAGTCCGAGGTTAAGGAGCAATGAGCAGTTCTTC.

The V call is TRBV4-1, the J call TRBJ2-1; 7 bases are shared with TRBD1. This CDR3 region has 14 residues. V lost 4 bases, J lost 0 bases, and 0 bases stayed unmatched. CDR1 and CDR2 (germline): MGHRA, YSYEKL. CDR3 residues: CASSRDSSYNEQFF. The CDR3 DNA reads as TGCGCCAGCAGCCGGGACAGCTCCTACAATGAGCAGTTCTTC.

The V and J genes are TRBV2 and TRBJ2-7; TRBD1 aligns across 10 bases. The CDR3 is 13 residues long. V trimming: 7 bases; J trimming: 5 bases; junction bases outside the gene matches: 5. Germline V lookup: CDR1 SNHLY, CDR2 FYNNEI. CDR3 sequence (DNA): TGTGCCAGCAACAGGGACAGGGGCAACGAGCAGTACTTC. Amino acid sequence: CASNRDRGNEQYF.

This clone was counted a few times. The chain carries TRBV5-1 and TRBJ2-1; D is possibly TRBD2 (5 bases). V lost 0 bases and J lost 7, with 14 bases in between. The CDR3 covers 15 residues. CDR1 and CDR2 from the germline V gene are SGHRS and YFSETQ. Here the CDR3 reads CASSLARGGVNEQFF. The CDR3 bases are TGCGCCAGCAGCTTGGCTCGGGGTGGGGTGAATGAGCAGTTCTTC.

The J gene is TRBJ1-2, the V gene TRBV29-1; D unclear. Trimming stripped 7 bases from V and 6 bases from J, with 21 bases between. Per the germline V gene, CDR1 is SQVTM and CDR2 is ANQGSEA. This CDR3 has 14 residues. The CDR3 here is CSAGLATQSHGYTF. CDR3 nucleotide sequence: TGCAGCGCCGGGTTGGCTACGCAATCCCATGGCTACACCTTC.

This clone appeared once. The rearrangement uses TRBV6-5 and TRBJ2-7, with D possibly TRBD2 on 5 matching bases. Trimming stripped 4 bases from V and 3 bases from J, with 16 bases between. Germline V CDR1 and CDR2: MNHEY, SVGAGI. The CDR3 totals 15 residues. CDR3 DNA: TGTGCCAGCAGTTCCCCGAGAGGGAGTAACTACGAGCAGTACTTC. Translated, it gives CASSSPRGSNYEQYF.

The rearrangement links TRBV10-3 to TRBJ2-2; 12 bases agree with TRBD2. This CDR3 is built from 15 residues. Germline CDR1 is ENHRY and CDR2 is SYGVKD. The junction had 4 bases not matched to a gene; V was cut back by 6 bases and J by 5 bases. CDR3 protein: CAIRQLAGGTGELFF. CDR3 bases: TGTGCCATCAGACAACTAGCGGGAGGAACCGGGGAGCTGTTTTTT.

As concerns this clone: The same CDR3 also results from other DNA sequences found in this sample. This chain connects TRBV11-2 to TRBJ1-2; 11 bases agree with TRBD1. V was clipped by 5 bases and J by 7 bases; unmatched bases: 9. This CDR3 comprises 15 residues. The germline CDR1 and CDR2 sequences are SGHAT and FQNNGV. CDR3 coding DNA: TGTGCCAGCAGCCGGCCGGGACAGGGGGTTCGTGGCTACACCTTC. Residues: CASSRPGQGVRGYTF.

This chain links TRBV29-1 with TRBJ2-4; weak D call: TRBD2 (5 bases). Germline lookup yields CDR1 SQVTM and CDR2 ANQGSEA. The CDR3 contains 13 residues. Deletions cut 3 bases from V and 6 bases from J, with 12 bases between. CDR3 protein: CSVEAPGGNIQYF. The CDR3, as DNA: TGCAGCGTTGAGGCGCCCGGAGGAAACATTCAGTACTTC.

The gene calls are TRBV7-9 and TRBJ1-3; 7 nucleotides line up with TRBD1. V lost 5 bases to trimming and J lost 0 bases; unmatched junction nucleotides: 4. Germline V gene sequence: CDR1 SEHNR, CDR2 FQNEAQ (reference sequence). The CDR3 covers 15 residues. CDR3 region: CASSPTGTSGNTIYF. CDR3 nucleotides: TGTGCCAGCAGCCCGACAGGGACCTCTGGAAACACCATATATTTT. Together with reference TRBV7-9 and TRBJ1-3, the CDR3 gives the full variable domain: DTGVSQNPRHKITKRGQNVTFRCDPISEHNRLYWYRQTLGQGPEFLTYFQNEAQLEKSRLLSDRFSAERPKGSFSTLEIQRTEQGDSAMYLCASSPTGTSGNTIYFGEGSWLTVV.

The J gene is TRBJ2-5, the V gene TRBV10-3; 8 bases fit TRBD1. Germline lookup yields CDR1 ENHRY and CDR2 SYGVKD. V lost 10 bases, J lost 4 bases, and 8 bases stayed unmatched. This CDR3 region has 13 residues. This chain's CDR3 is CATRTGWGETQYF. CDR3 coding DNA: TGTGCCACAAGGACAGGGTGGGGAGAGACCCAGTACTTC.

V and J are TRBV7-2 and TRBJ2-7; 9 positions agree with TRBD2. Germline CDR1 and CDR2: SGHTA and FQGNSA. This CDR3 is built from 18 residues. After removal of 3 bases from V and 4 bases from J, the junction contained 16 bases not matched to a gene. CDR3: CASSFLRQRGVFLYEQYF. In DNA, the CDR3 is TGTGCCAGCAGCTTCCTCCGGCAGCGGGGGGTCTTTTTGTACGAGCAGTACTTC.

CDR3 nucleotides: TGTGCCAGTAGTATGCCGACAGGCATGAACACTGAAGCTTTCTTT. It translates to CASSMPTGMNTEAFF. The chain has TRBV19 and TRBJ1-1, with a tentative D call TRBD1 (6 bases). The germline V gene has CDR1 LNHDA and CDR2 SQIVND (reference sequence). The V gene lost 3 bases and the J gene lost 0 bases, with 11 bases spanning the gap. CDR3 length equals 15 residues.

V is TRBV2 and J is TRBJ2-1; D unresolved. The CDR3 has 15 amino acids. The V end was cut by 4 bases, the J end by 2 bases, with 12 bases between. The germline V gene encodes CDR1 SNHLY and CDR2 FYNNEI. CDR3 amino acids: CASSGRTEAYNEQFF. Here the CDR3 DNA reads TGTGCCAGCAGTGGCCGGACCGAGGCCTACAATGAGCAGTTCTTC.

This chain joins TRBV5-6 and TRBJ1-2, with D possibly TRBD1 on 6 matching bases. CDR1 is SGHDT and CDR2 is YYEEEE in the germline V gene. The CDR3 is made up of 16 amino acids. Trimming cost V 4 bases and J 2 bases, with 18 bases left between them. The CDR3 bases are TGTGCCAGCAGCCAAGGCGGGGGGCAGTCGAACTATGGCTACACCTTC. Amino acids: CASSQGGGQSNYGYTF. The whole variable domain, remainder taken from reference TRBV5-6 and TRBJ1-2, is DAGVTQSPTHLIKTRGQQVTLRCSPKSGHDTVSWYQQALGQGPQFIFQYYEEEERQRGNFPDRFSGHQFPNYSSELNVNALLLGDSALYLCASSQGGGQSNYGYTFGSGTRLTVV.